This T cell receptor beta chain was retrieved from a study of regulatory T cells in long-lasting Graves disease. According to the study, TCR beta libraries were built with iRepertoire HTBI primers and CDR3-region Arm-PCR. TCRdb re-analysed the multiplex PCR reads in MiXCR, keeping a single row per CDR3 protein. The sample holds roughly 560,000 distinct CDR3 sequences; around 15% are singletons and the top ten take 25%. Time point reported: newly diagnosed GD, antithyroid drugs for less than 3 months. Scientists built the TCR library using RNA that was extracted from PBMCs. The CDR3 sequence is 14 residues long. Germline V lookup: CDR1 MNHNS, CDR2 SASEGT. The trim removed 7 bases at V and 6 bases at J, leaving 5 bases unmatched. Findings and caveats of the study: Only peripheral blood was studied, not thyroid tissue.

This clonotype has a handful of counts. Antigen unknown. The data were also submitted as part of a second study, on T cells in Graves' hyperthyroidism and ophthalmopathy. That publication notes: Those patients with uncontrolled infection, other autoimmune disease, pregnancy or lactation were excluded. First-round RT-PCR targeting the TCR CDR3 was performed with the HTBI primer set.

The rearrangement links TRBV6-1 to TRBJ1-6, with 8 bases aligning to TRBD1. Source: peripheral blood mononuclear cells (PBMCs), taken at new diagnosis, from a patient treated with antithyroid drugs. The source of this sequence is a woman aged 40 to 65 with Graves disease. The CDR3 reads CASTRGQVNSPLHF. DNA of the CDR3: TGTGCCAGCACCAGGGGGCAAGTTAATTCACCCCTCCACTTT.